This TCR beta chain appears in the sequencing data of a study of T-cell reconstitution after alpha-beta-depleted transplantation in children. Study conclusions and caveats: Some patients showed high day-60 TCRbeta diversity, which derived from surviving recipient T cells and thymic progenitors. In patients about two months after transplant, alpha-beta T cells reportedly arose from several hundred expanded graft clones. T cells produced anew were the main source of T-cell counts and diversity one year after transplant.

To note about this clonotype: Its antigen is still unknown.

Using unique molecular identifiers, the investigators prepared the TCRbeta library. TCRdb passed the PCR reads through MiXCR, listing each CDR3 protein once. Here the sample spans some 830,000 distinct CDR3 sequences, less than 20% being singletons. The CDR3 is 14 amino acids. The germline gives CDR1 SGHRS, CDR2 YFSETQ. The V gene lost 2 bases and the J gene lost 6 bases, with 15 bases spanning the gap. The receptor comes from a male patient younger than 18 who had a stem cell transplant for acute lymphoblastic leukemia, so the T cells may come from the graft donor. The sample in question was PBMCs, mostly from graft donor cells, obtained 360 days after TCRalphabeta/CD19-depleted stem cell transplant. This sequence joins TRBV5-1 and TRBJ2-7; no definite D call. DNA for the CDR3: TGCGCCAGCAGCTTAAGGCAGGTTGGGTCCGAGCAGTACTTC. Its protein is CASSLRQVGSEQYF.